The clone carrying this T cell receptor (beta chain) has only one observation. The data originate from a study of blood T cell repertoires in COVID-19. Participants were aged roughly 18 to 90 years, lived in about two dozen US areas, and enrolled virtually. Authors' methods: Cell counts per sample came from amplifying reference gene primers. Data came from immunoSEQ multiplex PCR; TCRdb stores just in-frame clones and leaves some out. V, J and clone size derive from that table, while D and trimming were established from the DNA sequence. The data show more than 200,000 clones, roughly 91% seen once. The germline gives CDR1 SGHVS, CDR2 FNYEAQ. The length of the CDR3 is 16 residues. V lost 5 bases and J 2 bases, leaving 17 bases between the germline ends.

The sample consisted of PBMCs or T cells enriched from blood (not recorded which). The receptor was isolated from a woman aged 25 to 39 with acute COVID-19. The chain uses TRBV7-6 and TRBJ2-3; a possible D gene is TRBD2 (6 bases). For the CDR3, the DNA is TGTGCCAGCAGCAACGGACTGGAGGGCTCCACAGATACGCAGTATTTT. Residues: CASSNGLEGSTDTQYF.